Following are 30 T cell receptor beta chains from one sample sequenced in a study of cytomegalovirus exposure and HLA in healthy donors. Profiled with immunoSEQ multiplex PCR; TCRdb holds only in-frame clones, not every one. The data show about 200,000 clones, roughly 81% seen once. The specimen sequenced was PBMCs. These receptors all come from a woman aged 25 to 39 in good health and CMV-seronegative.

This chain joins TRBV9 and TRBJ2-3; D is perhaps TRBD2 (6 bases). Germline V gene lookup returns CDR1 SGDLS and CDR2 YYNGEE. CDR3 length equals 18 residues. With 3 bases removed from V and 6 bases from J, the gap between germline ends came to 26 bases. The CDR3 DNA is TGTGCCAGCAGCGCGGGGGATGGGGAGCGCCTTGGGGCGGATACGCAGTATTTT. It yields the protein CASSAGDGERLGADTQYF.

This clone was seen just once. The chain recombines TRBV19 with TRBJ1-2, with 9 positions matching TRBD1. The germline gives CDR1 LNHDA, CDR2 SQIVND (reference sequence). V trimming: 6 bases; J trimming: 5 bases; junction bases outside the gene matches: 7. The CDR3 is 14 amino acids. CDR3 bases: TGTGCCAGTAGCAAAGGGACAGGGCCTTATGGCTACACCTTC. This sequence encodes CASSKGTGPYGYTF.

The V gene is TRBV5-1, the J gene TRBJ2-2; 8 bases are shared with TRBD1. Germline-derived CDR1 and CDR2 are SGHRS and YFSETQ. The V gene end was trimmed by 4 bases and the J gene end by 6 bases; junction bases not matched to a gene: 5. This CDR3 comprises 14 residues. DNA of the CDR3: TGCGCCAGCAGCCAGGACAGGGAGGCCGGGGAGCTGTTTTTT. Encoded protein: CASSQDREAGELFF.

J is TRBJ1-5 and V is TRBV6-1; D remains unclear. V lost 3 bases to trimming and J lost 3 bases, with 9 bases between them. Looked up from germline, CDR1 is MNHNS and CDR2 is SASEGT. This CDR3 comprises 14 residues. The CDR3 DNA reads as TGTGCCAGCAGTGATCACGGGTACAATCAGCCCCAGCATTTT. Its translation: CASSDHGYNQPQHF.

This chain uses TRBV30 with TRBJ1-5, with TRBD1 matching 9 bases. CDR3 length equals 17 residues. Germline CDR1 GTSNPN, CDR2 SVGIG (reference sequence). Unmatched junction bases numbered 9, after V lost 3 bases and J lost 0 bases. The CDR3 nucleotides are TGTGCCTGGAGCTCTGACAGGGGGGCTTATAGCAATCAGCCCCAGCATTTT. Translating it yields CAWSSDRGAYSNQPQHF.

The chain links TRBV27 to TRBJ2-7; the D gene is possibly TRBD1 (6 bases). The V end was cut by 5 bases, the J end by 6 bases, with 8 bases between. Germline CDR1 and CDR2: MNHEY and SMNVEV (reference sequence). The CDR3 covers 11 residues. The CDR3 sequence is CASSVGGEQYF. The CDR3 DNA sequence: TGTGCCAGCAGTGTAGGGGGCGAGCAGTACTTC.

CDR3 region: CASSLGDLRGNTIYF. CDR3 nucleotide sequence: TGCGCCAGCAGCTTGGGGGACTTGCGGGGAAACACCATATATTTT. The J gene is TRBJ1-3, the V gene TRBV5-1; tentatively, D is TRBD1 (5 bases). CDR1 and CDR2 (germline): SGHRS, YFSETQ. V was shortened by 0 bases and J by 4 bases, with 11 bases between the two germline ends. This CDR3 spans 15 amino acids. The whole variable domain, remainder taken from reference TRBV5-1 and TRBJ1-3, is KAGVTQTPRYLIKTRGQQVTLSCSPISGHRSVSWYQQTPGQGLQFLFEYFSETQRNKGNFPGRFSGRQFSNSRSEMNVSTLELGDSALYLCASSLGDLRGNTIYFGEGSWLTVV.

The V and J genes are TRBV9 and TRBJ2-2, with 7 bases identical to TRBD2. V gave up 3 bases and J gave up 0 bases; unmatched junction bases: 2. The CDR3 contains 15 residues. Germline V gene sequence: CDR1 SGDLS, CDR2 YYNGEE. The CDR3 protein is CASSGGLPNTGELFF. CDR3 nucleotide sequence: TGTGCCAGCAGCGGGGGACTACCGAACACCGGGGAGCTGTTTTTT.

This clone was counted between two and nine times. One junction end does not reproduce the germline sequence, and a read error may be involved. The chain links TRBV10-3 to TRBJ2-7; 10 bases line up with TRBD1. Looked up from germline, CDR1 is ENHRY and CDR2 is SYGVKD. This CDR3 has 16 residues. DNA of the CDR3: TGTGCCAGCAGTTCCGTCCCCGGGACAGGGGCGGACGAGCAGTACTTC. Residues: CASSSVPGTGADEQYF.

The chain recombines TRBV11-3 with TRBJ1-4; 8 nucleotides align to TRBD1. This CDR3 is built from 15 residues. Germline V gene data show CDR1 as SGHNT and CDR2 as YENEEA. V shed 3 bases, J shed 5 bases, and the junction held 5 bases outside the gene matches. DNA of the CDR3: TGTGCCAGCAGCTTTTGGACAGGGAAAAATGAAAAACTGTTTTTT. It yields the protein CASSFWTGKNEKLFF.

The chain is built from TRBV11-2 and TRBJ2-4; no reliable D call. The CDR3 length is 14 residues. V shed 5 bases and J shed 3 bases, with 11 bases lying between them. The germline CDR1 and CDR2 sequences are SGHAT and FQNNGV. The CDR3 DNA reads TGTGCCAGCAGCACAACTATGGGCAAAAACATTCAGTACTTC. It yields the protein CASSTTMGKNIQYF. The whole variable domain, filled in from reference TRBV11-2 and TRBJ2-4, reads EAGVAQSPRYKIIEKRQSVAFWCNPISGHATLYWYQQILGQGPKLLIQFQNNGVVDDSQLPKDRFSAERLKGVDSTLKIQPAKLEDSAVYLCASSTTMGKNIQYFGAGTRLSVL.

The CDR3 reads CASSSEGQRDIQYF. CDR3 coding DNA: TGCGCCAGCAGCTCAGAGGGCCAGAGGGACATTCAGTACTTC. This rearrangement joins TRBV5-1 to TRBJ2-4; D may be TRBD2 (5 bases). The CDR3 covers 14 residues. The germline V gene encodes CDR1 SGHRS and CDR2 YFSETQ. Between the trimmed V and J ends, which lost 3 bases and 8 bases, there was a span of 15 bases. Supplemented by reference TRBV5-1 and TRBJ2-4, the full variable domain reads KAGVTQTPRYLIKTRGQQVTLSCSPISGHRSVSWYQQTPGQGLQFLFEYFSETQRNKGNFPGRFSGRQFSNSRSEMNVSTLELGDSALYLCASSSEGQRDIQYFGAGTRLSVL.

The table lists this clone with a count of one. V gene TRBV5-6 combines with J gene TRBJ1-5, with D perhaps matching TRBD1 (6 bases). The CDR3 runs to 15 residues. V was shortened by 3 bases and J by 2 bases, with 12 bases between the two germline ends. Germline CDR1 reads SGHDT; CDR2 reads YYEEEE. CDR3 coding DNA: TGTGCCAGCAGCTCCAGGGGATGGGGCAATCAGCCCCAGCATTTT. Amino acid sequence: CASSSRGWGNQPQHF.

CDR3 sequence reads: CASSLAIAGGHEQFF. The CDR3 DNA reads as TGTGCCAGCAGCTTAGCGATAGCGGGAGGTCATGAGCAGTTCTTC. The rearrangement uses TRBV7-9 and TRBJ2-1; 10 nucleotides line up with TRBD2. Germline V gene lookup returns CDR1 SEHNR and CDR2 FQNEAQ (reference sequence). The length of the CDR3 is 15 residues. With 0 bases clipped from V and 8 bases from J, the junction kept 4 bases outside the gene matches.

The chain links TRBV28 to TRBJ2-5, with D uncertain. This CDR3 is 15 amino acids long. The ends were cut back, 5 bases at V and 2 bases at J, with 15 bases in the middle. The germline V gene has CDR1 MDHEN and CDR2 SYDVKM. CDR3 nucleotides: TGTGCCAGCAGTCTCCCCTCCGGTATACAAGAGACCCAGTACTTC. It encodes CASSLPSGIQETQYF.

The chain combines TRBV5-5 with TRBJ1-2; 8 bases fit TRBD1. Trimming cost V 4 bases and J 1 base; bases outside gene matches: 6. Germline V gives CDR1 SGHKS, CDR2 YYEKEE (reference sequence). This CDR3 has 15 residues. The CDR3: CASSTGTGDNYGYTF. For the CDR3, the DNA is TGTGCCAGCAGCACTGGGACAGGCGATAACTATGGCTACACCTTC.

V and J are TRBV27 and TRBJ1-4; 7 bases are shared with TRBD1. CDR3 length: 15 amino acids. Unmatched junction bases numbered 7, after V lost 5 bases and J lost 4 bases. Germline V CDR1 and CDR2: MNHEY, SMNVEV (reference sequence). CDR3: CASSPRTGYNEKLFF. CDR3 nucleotides: TGTGCCAGCAGTCCCCGGACAGGTTATAATGAAAAACTGTTTTTT.

The rearrangement joins TRBV19 to TRBJ1-1; tentative D call: TRBD1 (6 bases). Per germline, CDR1 LNHDA and CDR2 SQIVND (reference sequence). V gave up 4 bases and J gave up 10 bases, with 16 bases separating them. This CDR3 comprises 13 residues. The CDR3, as DNA: TGTGCCAGTAGTACCCAACAGGGAGTGGGAGCTTTCTTT. This codes for CASSTQQGVGAFF.

This chain uses TRBV14 with TRBJ1-2, with D tentatively TRBD1 (5 bases). The CDR3 spans 16 residues. Germline assignment: CDR1 SGHDN and CDR2 FVKESK. V shed 0 bases and J shed 6 bases, with 17 bases lying between them. The CDR3 is CASSQDRVPGMNGYTF. DNA for the CDR3: TGTGCCAGCAGCCAAGATCGAGTCCCAGGGATGAATGGCTACACCTTC.

The V call is TRBV4-2, the J call TRBJ2-1; 10 nucleotides match TRBD2. The CDR3 runs 21 residues. Germline V gene data show CDR1 as LGHNA and CDR2 as YNFKEQ. With 4 bases clipped from V and 7 bases from J, the junction kept 25 bases outside the gene matches. CDR3 coding DNA: TGTGCCAGCAGCCCCCCCCGGGGCCCCAGCGGGAGGGCCTTGAGTAGGAATGAGCAGTTCTTC. Residues: CASSPPRGPSGRALSRNEQFF.

In its sample, this clone was seen a few times. CDR3 residues: CASSEPSGGSYEQYF. The CDR3 nucleotides read TGCGCCAGCAGTGAGCCTAGCGGGGGATCCTACGAGCAGTACTTC. V gene TRBV10-2 combines with J gene TRBJ2-7, with 10 nucleotides matching TRBD2. J lost 1 base, V lost 2 bases, and 2 bases had no gene match. This CDR3 region has 15 residues. Germline V gene lookup returns CDR1 WSHSY and CDR2 SAAADI.

The chain employs TRBV13 and TRBJ2-7; D might be TRBD1 (6 bases). Germline values: CDR1 PRHDT, CDR2 FYEKMQ (reference sequence). The CDR3 consists of 15 residues. Trimming stripped 2 bases from V and 3 bases from J, with 14 bases between. The CDR3 region is CASSLSTGKSYEQYF. The CDR3, as DNA: TGTGCCAGCAGCTTAAGCACAGGGAAGAGCTACGAGCAGTACTTC. The full variable domain, its missing parts supplied by reference TRBV13 and TRBJ2-7, is AAGVIQSPRHLIKEKRETATLKCYPIPRHDTVYWYQQGPGQDPQFLISFYEKMQSDKGSIPDRFSAQQFSDYHSELNMSSLELGDSALYFCASSLSTGKSYEQYFGPGTRLTVT.

The rearrangement uses TRBV6-5 and TRBJ2-1, with 12 bases aligning to TRBD2. Germline V gene data show CDR1 as MNHEY and CDR2 as SVGAGI. This CDR3 spans 14 amino acids. The CDR3 region has the DNA TGTGCGGGGGGTCTAGCGGGAGGGCCGGATGAGCAGTTCTTC. Its protein is CAGGLAGGPDEQFF.

This clone has a handful of counts. The chain recombines TRBV7-2 with TRBJ2-1; D remains unclear. V lost 0 bases to trimming and J lost 4 bases, with 10 bases between them. The CDR3 is 15 residues long. Germline V gene data show CDR1 as SGHTA and CDR2 as FQGNSA. The CDR3 here is CASSLAGAAYNEQFF. CDR3 nucleotides: TGTGCCAGCAGCTTAGCTGGAGCCGCTTACAATGAGCAGTTCTTC.

The CDR3 spells CATITRLAGEGNEQFF. Written as DNA, the CDR3 is TGTGCCACCATAACCCGACTAGCGGGAGAGGGCAATGAGCAGTTCTTC. The chain is built from TRBV27 and TRBJ2-1; TRBD2 agrees at 12 bases. With V trimmed by 10 bases and J by 6 bases, 13 bases remained unmatched. CDR1 and CDR2 (germline): MNHEY, SMNVEV (reference sequence). The CDR3 runs 16 residues.

The table lists this clone with a few counts. V usage is TRBV10-2 and J usage is TRBJ1-2; 9 nucleotides match TRBD1. Germline V gene sequence: CDR1 WSHSY, CDR2 SAAADI. Losses at the gene ends were 3 bases for V and 7 bases for J; bases not matched to a gene: 3. This CDR3 contains 13 residues. CDR3 sequence: CASSEGTGFGYTF. The CDR3 coding sequence is TGCGCCAGCAGTGAAGGGACAGGGTTTGGCTACACCTTC.

This clone has a handful of counts. The chain combines TRBV6-1 with TRBJ1-2, with 11 nucleotides matching TRBD1. The CDR3 totals 12 residues. The germline V gene encodes CDR1 MNHNS and CDR2 SASEGT. The CDR3, as DNA: TGTGCTCACGGGACAGGGGGTTATGGCTACACCTTC. Protein product: CAHGTGGYGYTF.

The chain uses TRBV27 and TRBJ2-1, with TRBD2 identical over 9 bases. This CDR3 region has 15 residues. Germline CDR1 and CDR2: MNHEY and SMNVEV (reference sequence). Trimming cost V 4 bases and J 6 bases; bases outside gene matches: 7. The CDR3 is CASSSGLAVANEQFF. In nucleotides, the CDR3 is TGTGCCAGCAGTTCGGGACTAGCCGTAGCCAATGAGCAGTTCTTC.

The chain recombines TRBV18 with TRBJ2-3; TRBD1 matches 8 bases. J lost 2 bases, V lost 3 bases, and 4 bases had no gene match. CDR3 length equals 15 residues. Per the germline V gene, CDR1 is KGHSH and CDR2 is LQKENI. CDR3 in amino acids: CASSPRTGPTDTQYF. The CDR3 DNA sequence: TGTGCCAGCTCACCTAGGACAGGGCCCACAGATACGCAGTATTTT.

Only one count was recorded for this clone. The chain recombines TRBV15 with TRBJ1-3; TRBD1 is a possible D gene (5 bases). The CDR3 runs to 17 residues. The V end lost 5 bases, the J end lost 0 bases, and 17 bases lay between the germline ends. Germline V CDR1 and CDR2: LNHNV, YYDKDF (reference sequence). Written as DNA, the CDR3 is TGTGCCACCAGCCCCGGGGGAATAGGCCACTCTGGAAACACCATATATTTT. The encoded protein is CATSPGGIGHSGNTIYF. The full variable domain, its missing parts supplied by reference TRBV15 and TRBJ1-3, is DAMVIQNPRYQVTQFGKPVTLSCSQTLNHNVMYWYQQKSSQAPKLLFHYYDKDFNNEADTPDNFQSRRPNTSFCFLDIRSPGLGDTAMYLCATSPGGIGHSGNTIYFGEGSWLTVV.